These T cell receptor beta chains were read from a single sample in a study of PD-1 blockade in mismatch repair-deficient tumors. The data were produced by immunoSEQ multiplex PCR, yet TCRdb's version contains in-frame clones alone and is incomplete. The data show tens of thousands of clones, about 83% seen once. Material: peripheral blood, obtained 12 weeks after starting pembrolizumab. These receptors were taken from an adult with mismatch repair-deficient cancer. Each CDR3 is given with its conserved first and last residue. The D gene is left open where the match is weak. Clone sizes are given selectively: once, few, many, or a class where the clone is expanded.

J	size	V	D	DNA	CDR3
TRBJ1-5	.	TRBV4-1	.	TGCGCCAGCAGCCAAGACGGGGGGGTCAATCAGCCCCAGCATTTT	CASSQDGGVNQPQHF
TRBJ2-2	.	TRBV5-1	TRBD2	TGCGCCAGCAGGGGCGGGAGTTTTAACACCGGGGAGCTGTTTTTT	CASRGGSFNTGELFF
TRBJ2-3	once	TRBV20-1	.	TGCAGTGCTTTCACAGATACGCAGTATTTT	CSAFTDTQYF
TRBJ1-4	few	TRBV5-4	.	TGTGCCAGCAGCTCAGGACGAAATGAAAAACTGTTTTTT	CASSSGRNEKLFF
TRBJ2-5	.	TRBV5-8	.	TGTGCCAGCAGCTTGGCCGTGATTGAGACCCAGTACTTC	CASSLAVIETQYF
TRBJ2-4	.	TRBV5-5	.	TGTGCCAGCAGCTTGGAGGCCCGAGAGTACTTC	CASSLEAREYF
TRBJ2-3	.	TRBV28	.	TGTGCCAGCAGTTTTGTGGCAGGGGCAGATACGCAGTATTTT	CASSFVAGADTQYF
TRBJ1-3	.	TRBV9	.	TGTGCCAGCAGCGTATCTTCCCTTGGACCTGGAAACACCATATATTTT	CASSVSSLGPGNTIYF
TRBJ2-5	.	TRBV4-3	.	TGCGCCAGCAGCCCGGACCGTAACAGGGAAACACAAGAGACCCAGTACTTC	CASSPDRNRETQETQYF
TRBJ2-7	.	TRBV19	TRBD1	TGTGCCAGTAGGAGGGGGCCTTCATACGAGCAGTACTTC	CASRRGPSYEQYF
TRBJ2-2	.	TRBV5-4	.	TGTGCCAGCAGCCCTGGACTAGGGGGGACCGGGGAGCTGTTTTTT	CASSPGLGGTGELFF